These 28 T cell receptor beta chains came from one sample sequenced in a study of shared clonotypes between healthy human individuals. This table comes from immunoSEQ multiplex PCR, and its TCRdb copy is limited to in-frame clones, with some not included. The sample includes 2,500,000 or so clones, 93% of them seen just once. The specimen sequenced was naive CD4+ T cells from PBMCs. The subset: CD45RA+ positively selected. The receptors derive from a man in his late teens or twenties in good health. Some clones in this sample may be carry-over from other donors' samples.

This chain uses TRBV30 with TRBJ1-1; 9 bases agree with TRBD1. This CDR3 is 12 amino acids long. Germline trimming cut 5 bases from V and 5 bases from J; bases unmatched to any gene: 3. Germline V gene sequence: CDR1 GTSNPN, CDR2 SVGIG (reference sequence). The CDR3 here is CAWGQGYTEAFF. The DNA for the CDR3 is TGTGCCTGGGGACAGGGGTATACTGAAGCTTTCTTT.

CDR3 sequence (DNA): TGCGCCAGCAGCTTGCCGGGGACAGGGCTTCTGAGAAGCACAGATACGCAGTATTTT. This gives the protein CASSLPGTGLLRSTDTQYF. The gene calls are TRBV5-1 and TRBJ2-3; 9 nucleotides line up with TRBD1. Germline values: CDR1 SGHRS, CDR2 YFSETQ. J was trimmed by 0 bases and V by 1 base; bases with no gene match: 12. CDR3 length equals 19 residues.

This sequence joins TRBV7-2 and TRBJ1-2; TRBD1 agrees at 8 bases. This CDR3 has 13 residues. Germline assignment: CDR1 SGHTA and CDR2 FQGNSA. V dropped 3 bases and J dropped 6; count of bases not matched to a gene: 3. The CDR3 is CASSFSGGDGYTF. In DNA, the CDR3 is TGTGCCAGCAGCTTTTCAGGGGGCGATGGCTACACCTTC.

The CDR3: CASSFLQGAGTGELFF. The CDR3, as DNA: TGTGCCAGCAGTTTTCTACAGGGGGCGGGCACCGGGGAGCTGTTTTTT. V gene TRBV28 combines with J gene TRBJ2-2; 9 bases line up with TRBD1. Germline assignment: CDR1 MDHEN and CDR2 SYDVKM. The CDR3 consists of 16 residues. Unmatched junction bases numbered 6, after V lost 3 bases and J lost 4 bases.

This clone was seen more than once but under ten times. This sequence joins TRBV19 and TRBJ1-2, with D unclear. The CDR3 runs 13 residues. Germline V lookup: CDR1 LNHDA, CDR2 SQIVND (reference sequence). V lost 7 bases and J lost 3, with 12 bases in between. The CDR3 region is CASTAGLYYGYTF. The DNA of the CDR3 is TGTGCCAGTACTGCAGGCCTGTACTATGGCTACACCTTC.

The chain carries TRBV27 and TRBJ2-3, with TRBD2 matching over 7 bases. This CDR3 contains 15 residues. The J segment lost 2 bases and the V segment lost 2 bases, leaving 4 bases of the junction unmatched. Germline V lookup: CDR1 MNHEY, CDR2 SMNVEV (reference sequence). CDR3 nucleotide sequence: TGTGCCAGCAGTTTACGAGCGGGACCCACAGATACGCAGTATTTT. Protein: CASSLRAGPTDTQYF.

This clone has just one count. The chain couples TRBV28 to TRBJ1-2; no definite D call. The CDR3 consists of 13 residues. Trimming pared 1 base from V and 8 bases from J, leaving 11 bases between. Germline assignment: CDR1 MDHEN and CDR2 SYDVKM. Written as DNA, the CDR3 is TGTGCCAGCAGTTTATACAGCAGATACGGCTACACCTTC. Translated: CASSLYSRYGYTF.

This chain links TRBV5-1 with TRBJ2-7; 11 bases agree with TRBD2. Germline V CDR1 and CDR2: SGHRS, YFSETQ. This CDR3 spans 17 amino acids. After removal of 4 bases from V and 3 bases from J, the junction contained 12 bases not matched to a gene. Here the CDR3 DNA reads TGCGCCAGCAGCGTGGGTCTAGCGGGAGGCCCCAACTACGAGCAGTACTTC. Residues: CASSVGLAGGPNYEQYF.

The V call is TRBV11-2, the J call TRBJ2-7; 10 positions match TRBD2. The CDR3 has 16 amino acids. In germline, CDR1 is SGHAT, CDR2 FQNNGV. V shed 5 bases, J shed 6 bases, and the junction held 13 bases outside the gene matches. The CDR3 here is CASSPRPGLATSEQYF. In nucleotides, the CDR3 is TGTGCCAGCAGCCCGCGACCGGGACTAGCGACAAGCGAGCAGTACTTC. Drawing the rest from reference TRBV11-2 and TRBJ2-7, the complete variable domain is EAGVAQSPRYKIIEKRQSVAFWCNPISGHATLYWYQQILGQGPKLLIQFQNNGVVDDSQLPKDRFSAERLKGVDSTLKIQPAKLEDSAVYLCASSPRPGLATSEQYFGPGTRLTVT.

This sequence joins TRBV5-4 and TRBJ1-3; D unclear. The CDR3 has 14 amino acids. CDR1 and CDR2 from the germline V gene are SGHNT and YYREEE (reference sequence). Trimming took off 4 bases at V and 0 bases at J, with 8 bases between the two ends. The CDR3 DNA reads TGTGCCAGCAGCGCCACGGACTCTGGAAACACCATATATTTT. Its translation: CASSATDSGNTIYF.

The gene calls are TRBV7-8 and TRBJ2-2; D uncertain. Trimming took off 8 bases at V and 4 bases at J, with 8 bases between the two ends. CDR1 is SGHVS and CDR2 is FQNEAQ in the germline V gene. The CDR3 loop spans 12 amino acids. The CDR3 is CASGPGTGELFF. For the CDR3, the DNA is TGTGCCAGCGGCCCGGGCACCGGGGAGCTGTTTTTT.

The chain links TRBV6-1 to TRBJ1-2; TRBD1 might be the D (5 bases). The CDR3 is 15 residues long. Trimming took 7 bases from V and 7 from J, leaving 22 bases between them. Germline V gene data show CDR1 as MNHNS and CDR2 as SASEGT. This CDR3 reads CASTVLSGGAGGYTF. The CDR3 DNA reads TGTGCCAGCACTGTGCTCTCTGGAGGGGCAGGTGGCTACACCTTC.

The chain uses TRBV5-1 and TRBJ2-7, with a possible D match to TRBD1 (5 bases). The V gene lost 0 bases and the J gene lost 6 bases, with 10 bases spanning the gap. CDR1 and CDR2 (germline): SGHRS, YFSETQ. CDR3 length equals 13 residues. The CDR3 sequence is CASSLDPGREQYF. CDR3 sequence (DNA): TGCGCCAGCAGCTTGGATCCAGGGCGCGAGCAGTACTTC.

J is TRBJ1-1 and V is TRBV14; D unresolved. Germline assignment: CDR1 SGHDN and CDR2 FVKESK. V lost 1 base to trimming and J lost 5 bases, with 17 bases between them. The CDR3 has 16 residues. The CDR3 protein is CASSQAWGEVGTEAFF. The CDR3 DNA is TGTGCCAGCAGCCAAGCATGGGGAGAGGTCGGGACTGAAGCTTTCTTT.

The chain employs TRBV28 and TRBJ2-2; 7 bases line up with TRBD2. This CDR3 has 15 residues. V shed 4 bases, J shed 2 bases, and the junction held 4 bases outside the gene matches. Germline assignment: CDR1 MDHEN and CDR2 SYDVKM. CDR3 residues: CASSWASGNTGELFF. In nucleotides, the CDR3 is TGTGCCAGCAGTTGGGCTAGCGGAAACACCGGGGAGCTGTTTTTT.

V is TRBV11-2 and J is TRBJ2-7; no firm D call. This CDR3 comprises 12 residues. The V end was cut by 5 bases, the J end by 2 bases, with 7 bases between. CDR1 and CDR2 (germline): SGHAT, FQNNGV. DNA of the CDR3: TGTGCCAGCAGCAGAGATACCTACGAGCAGTACTTC. As protein: CASSRDTYEQYF.

The chain uses TRBV10-1 and TRBJ2-7; 7 nucleotides agree with TRBD1. The CDR3 length is 17 residues. V dropped 3 bases and J dropped 6; count of bases not matched to a gene: 17. The V gene's germline CDR1 is WNHNN and CDR2 SYGVQD (reference sequence). This CDR3 is CASSDRSRQGKGIEQYF. Written as DNA, the CDR3 is TGCGCCAGCAGTGACCGGTCCCGACAGGGAAAAGGGATCGAGCAGTACTTC.

The rearrangement joins TRBV19 to TRBJ1-1, with 7 nucleotides matching TRBD1. V shed 6 bases and J 0 bases; nucleotides not matched to a gene: 10. This CDR3 has 16 amino acids. Germline CDR1 is LNHDA and CDR2 is SQIVND (reference sequence). CDR3 in amino acids: CASSSVTGTVNTEAFF. CDR3 sequence (DNA): TGTGCCAGTAGCAGCGTGACCGGGACAGTGAACACTGAAGCTTTCTTT.

Of note for this clone: Other DNA sequences within the sample encode an identical CDR3. The chain combines TRBV30 with TRBJ1-5; D remains ambiguous. Germline V lookup: CDR1 GTSNPN, CDR2 SVGIG (reference sequence). The V gene lost 0 bases and the J gene lost 1 base, with 10 bases spanning the gap. This CDR3 spans 15 amino acids. CDR3: CAWSVRGGSNQPQHF. The CDR3 nucleotides read TGTGCCTGGAGTGTACGCGGAGGCAGCAATCAGCCCCAGCATTTT.

The chain combines TRBV30 with TRBJ1-2; D not resolved. The CDR3 runs 14 residues. Looked up from germline, CDR1 is GTSNPN and CDR2 is SVGIG (reference sequence). Trimming shortened V by 3 bases and J by 8 bases, and 19 bases separated the two germline ends. This chain's CDR3 is CAWRMQGKSEGYTF. The CDR3 DNA is TGTGCCTGGAGGATGCAAGGGAAATCAGAAGGCTACACCTTC.

This chain uses TRBV28 with TRBJ2-5, with 9 bases aligning to TRBD1. Trimming removed 4 bases from V and 0 bases from J; junction bases left unmatched: 15. CDR1 and CDR2 (germline): MDHEN, SYDVKM. The CDR3 contains 19 residues. The CDR3 sequence is CASSYNSGTGNWYQETQYF. The CDR3 DNA is TGTGCCAGCAGTTACAATTCCGGGACAGGGAATTGGTACCAAGAGACCCAGTACTTC.

The chain employs TRBV25-1 and TRBJ1-5; D is ambiguous. Germline V lookup: CDR1 MGHDK, CDR2 SYGVNS. The V gene lost 4 bases and the J gene lost 0 bases, with 7 bases spanning the gap. The CDR3 extends over 14 amino acids. CDR3 amino acids: CASSGMGSNQPQHF. The CDR3 DNA reads TGTGCCAGCAGTGGCATGGGTAGCAATCAGCCCCAGCATTTT.

The V gene is TRBV29-1, the J gene TRBJ2-5; D is uncertain. The CDR3 runs 11 residues. Germline lookup yields CDR1 SQVTM and CDR2 ANQGSEA. V lost 4 bases and J lost 4, with 7 bases in between. The CDR3 DNA reads as TGCAGCGTTGCCAGCACAGAGACCCAGTACTTC. This encodes CSVASTETQYF.

As regards this clone: The same CDR3 also results from other DNA sequences found in this sample. V and J are TRBV5-1 and TRBJ2-7; 7 nucleotides agree with TRBD1. CDR3 length: 14 amino acids. From germline, CDR1 is SGHRS and CDR2 YFSETQ. V lost 0 bases and J lost 2; bases outside the gene matches: 2. The CDR3: CASSLGGGPYEQYF. The CDR3 DNA follows: TGCGCCAGCAGCTTGGGAGGGGGCCCCTACGAGCAGTACTTC.

The J gene is TRBJ1-3, the V gene TRBV7-2; possible D gene TRBD1, 6 bases. V dropped 2 bases and J dropped 0 bases, with 14 bases sitting between them. The germline gives CDR1 SGHTA, CDR2 FQGNSA. CDR3 length equals 17 residues. CDR3 sequence reads: CASSLLQGPRSGNTIYF. The CDR3 nucleotides are TGTGCCAGCAGCTTATTACAGGGACCTCGCTCTGGAAACACCATATATTTT. Drawing the rest from reference TRBV7-2 and TRBJ1-3, the complete variable domain is GAGVSQSPSNKVTEKGKDVELRCDPISGHTALYWYRQSLGQGLEFLIYFQGNSAPDKSGLPSDRFSAERTGGSVSTLTIQRTQQEDSAVYLCASSLLQGPRSGNTIYFGEGSWLTVV.

This clone showed up just once. At one end, the junction sequence differs from germline, possibly due to a read error. The chain joins TRBV30 to TRBJ1-2, with 8 nucleotides matching TRBD1. The CDR3 totals 11 residues. Germline loops: CDR1 GTSNPN, CDR2 SVGIG (reference sequence). The CDR3 loop is CAWSVPGGCTF. DNA for the CDR3: TGTGCCTGGAGTGTACCAGGGGGCTGCACCTTC.

The chain's CDR3 is CASSVTGSDTQYF. For the CDR3, the DNA is TGTGCCAGCAGTGTTACAGGGTCCGATACGCAGTATTTT. J is TRBJ2-3 and V is TRBV6-1; D may be TRBD1 (6 bases). The ends were cut back, 4 bases at V and 6 bases at J, with 11 bases in the middle. The CDR3 has 13 residues. Germline lookup yields CDR1 MNHNS and CDR2 SASEGT.

The rearrangement joins TRBV7-3 to TRBJ2-7; D tentatively fits TRBD1 or TRBD2 (5 bases each). The CDR3 covers 13 residues. V was cut by 8 bases and J by 6 bases, with 17 bases left in between. CDR1 is SGHTA and CDR2 is FQGTGA in the germline V gene. The CDR3 is CASAPGPQGEQYF. DNA of the CDR3: TGTGCCAGCGCACCGGGGCCCCAGGGCGAGCAGTACTTC.